The clone carrying this TCR beta chain showed up many times. Its specificity is unknown. The data were obtained in a study of shared clonotypes between healthy human individuals. The sorted-subset replicate PCRs were given 200 ng DNA, which is tens of thousands of T cell genomes. Assay used: immunoSEQ multiplex PCR; TCRdb lists only in-frame clones, some missing. Among about 960,000 clones listed, less than 85% were seen once. CD4+ cells were split into CD45RA+ naive and CD45RA-negative memory subsets. Overall study findings and caveats: Rarefaction revealed incomplete sorted-subset sequencing despite large depth. The authors sampled blood alone, and tissue repertoires likely differ.

The sequence was collected from a young man in good health. Sequencing used memory CD4+ T cells sorted from blood. Described subset: CD45RA-negative fraction.

CDR3 nucleotides: TGTGCCAGCAGCTCAGTGGATACGCAGTATTTT. This encodes CASSSVDTQYF. The V call is TRBV7-6, the J call TRBJ2-3; D is unclear. The germline CDR1 and CDR2 sequences are SGHVS and FNYEAQ. V was trimmed by 4 bases and J by 6 bases, leaving 5 bases between them. This CDR3 is built from 11 residues.